This T cell receptor (beta chain) was found in a study of cytomegalovirus exposure and HLA in healthy donors. Amplification used 60 Vbeta primers and 13 Jbeta primers. The method was immunoSEQ multiplex PCR; TCRdb's version includes in-frame clones alone and lacks a portion of them. There are around 100,000 clones in the sample; approximately 77% occur only once, and roughly 9.3% lies in the top ten. Input material: PBMCs. The source of this sequence is a male donor in good health and CMV-seropositive.

The CDR3, as DNA: TGCGCCAGCAGCCAAGGGACAGTAAACACCGGGGAGCTGTTTTTT. This encodes CASSQGTVNTGELFF. This chain links TRBV4-3 with TRBJ2-2, with D possibly matching TRBD1 (6 bases). Trimming cost V 1 base and J 2 bases, with 8 bases left between them. This CDR3 has 15 amino acids. CDR1 and CDR2 (germline): LGHNA, YSLEER.